This paragraph covers one T cell receptor beta chain sequence. Germline values: CDR1 MNHEY, CDR2 SVGAGI. The CDR3 loop spans 14 amino acids. Trimming left V 5 bases short and J 8 bases short, with 18 bases between. Per the authors' pipeline: How many nucleated cells were present was estimated from reference gene primer amplification. Data came from immunoSEQ multiplex PCR; TCRdb stores just in-frame clones and leaves some out. V, J and clone size are taken as reported in that table, and D and trimming were inferred from the DNA itself. The table lists about 76,000 clones, around 80% of them singletons, with around 12% in the top ten. This sample was included in a study of blood T cell repertoires in COVID-19. About the research overall: Acute and convalescent COVID-19 samples came from the United States, Italy and Spain. PBMCs, B-cell-depleted T cells, or T cells provided the cDNA or gDNA that made up the material.

Sequencing used peripheral blood. The V call is TRBV6-5, the J call TRBJ1-1; no reliable D call. This sequence was found in a human donor in a cohort sampled during active COVID-19. This CDR3 is CASSPQVAQLEAFF. As DNA, the CDR3 is TGTGCCAGCAGTCCCCAGGTGGCCCAATTAGAAGCTTTCTTT.